Each of the 8 T cell receptor beta chains below was sequenced from the same sample in a study of blood T cell repertoires in COVID-19. Some clones are missing from TCRdb's copy, which holds only in-frame ones; the method was immunoSEQ multiplex PCR. This table has around 150,000 clones, 75% to 85% appearing once. The sample taken for sequencing was peripheral blood. Every receptor here comes from a human donor in a cohort sampled during active COVID-19.

Judged by abundance, this clone is medium-sized. The chain recombines TRBV28 with TRBJ1-6, with D perhaps TRBD1 (5 bases). Germline V gene data show CDR1 as MDHEN and CDR2 as SYDVKM. CDR3 length: 12 amino acids. V lost 7 bases and J 13 bases, leaving 14 bases between the germline ends. The DNA for the CDR3 is TGTGCCAGCACCCTTCCCCGGGGGCCCCTCCACTTT. Amino acid sequence: CASTLPRGPLHF. Drawing the rest from reference TRBV28 and TRBJ1-6, the complete variable domain is DVKVTQSSRYLVKRTGEKVFLECVQDMDHENMFWYRQDPGLGLRLIYFSYDVKMKEKGDIPEGYSVSREKKERFSLILESASTNQTSMYLCASTLPRGPLHFGNGTRLTVT.

The rearrangement joins TRBV13 to TRBJ1-1; D is uncertain. This CDR3 has 13 amino acids. V lost 6 bases, J lost 3 bases, and 11 bases lay in between. Germline assignment: CDR1 PRHDT and CDR2 FYEKMQ (reference sequence). CDR3 bases: TGTGCCAGCAGGCCCCAGGAATACACTGAAGCTTTCTTT. Translation gives CASRPQEYTEAFF.

The V call is TRBV28, the J call TRBJ2-1, with TRBD1 matching 10 bases. J gave up 6 bases and V 10 bases, and 12 bases lay outside the gene matches. CDR1 and CDR2 (germline): MDHEN, SYDVKM. The CDR3 runs 15 residues. The DNA of the CDR3 is TGTGCCAACCAGCCCGGGACAGGGGAGAGCAATGAGCAGTTCTTC. This sequence encodes CANQPGTGESNEQFF.

This chain connects TRBV28 to TRBJ2-5; TRBD2 agrees at 7 bases. Trimming removed 6 bases from V and 4 bases from J; junction bases left unmatched: 8. Germline V lookup: CDR1 MDHEN, CDR2 SYDVKM. This CDR3 region has 14 residues. As DNA, the CDR3 is TGTGCCAGCAGCGCCGGTACGGGGGGAGAGACCCAGTACTTC. This translates into CASSAGTGGETQYF.

This clone was observed once. This chain joins TRBV7-7 and TRBJ1-5, with D hard to call. Trimming removed 8 bases at V and 0 bases at J, with 11 bases between. The CDR3 is made up of 14 amino acids. Looked up from germline, CDR1 is SSHAT and CDR2 is FNYEAQ (reference sequence). CDR3 coding DNA: TGTGCCAGCTGCAACCCTAATAGCAATCAGCCCCAGCATTTT. This sequence encodes CASCNPNSNQPQHF. Complete variable domain (other parts from reference TRBV7-7 and TRBJ1-5): GAGVSQSPRYKVTKRGQDVTLRCDPISSHATLYWYQQALGQGPEFLTYFNYEAQPDKSGLPSDRFSAERPEGSISTLTIQRTEQRDSAMYRCASCNPNSNQPQHFGDGTRLSIL.

Written as DNA, the CDR3 is TGCAGCGTCGGAGGGGAGACAGGGGGAGGCGAGCAGTACTTC. Residues: CSVGGETGGGEQYF. The chain has TRBV29-1 and TRBJ2-7; TRBD1 aligns across 9 bases. This CDR3 spans 14 amino acids. Looked up from germline, CDR1 is SQVTM and CDR2 is ANQGSEA. Unmatched junction bases numbered 12, after V lost 6 bases and J lost 6 bases.

The chain joins TRBV5-1 to TRBJ2-6; D may be TRBD1 (6 bases). Germline V gene data show CDR1 as SGHRS and CDR2 as YFSETQ. Trimming cost V 5 bases and J 1 base, with 7 bases left between them. The CDR3 has 14 residues. The CDR3: CASSGQSGANVLTF. Here the CDR3 DNA reads TGCGCCAGCAGTGGACAGTCTGGGGCCAACGTCCTGACTTTC.

This clone turned up a few times. The CDR3 DNA sequence: TGCGCCAGCAGCCAAGAGACAGGGAACTATGGCTACACCTTC. It specifies CASSQETGNYGYTF. The genes are TRBV4-3 and TRBJ1-2; 7 bases match TRBD1. Germline trimming cut 0 bases from V and 2 bases from J; bases unmatched to any gene: 0. The CDR3 has 14 amino acids. Germline V gives CDR1 LGHNA, CDR2 YSLEER.